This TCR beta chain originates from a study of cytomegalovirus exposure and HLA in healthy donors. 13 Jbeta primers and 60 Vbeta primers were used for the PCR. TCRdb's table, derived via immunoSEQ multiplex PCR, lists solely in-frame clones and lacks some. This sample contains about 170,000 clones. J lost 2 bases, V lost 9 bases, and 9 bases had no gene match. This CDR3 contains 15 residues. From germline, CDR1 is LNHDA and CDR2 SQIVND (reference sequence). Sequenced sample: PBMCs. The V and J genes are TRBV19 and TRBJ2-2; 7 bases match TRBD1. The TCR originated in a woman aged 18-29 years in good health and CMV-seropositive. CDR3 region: CASNKRDRNTGELFF. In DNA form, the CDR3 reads TGTGCCAGCAATAAACGGGACAGAAACACCGGGGAGCTGTTTTTT.